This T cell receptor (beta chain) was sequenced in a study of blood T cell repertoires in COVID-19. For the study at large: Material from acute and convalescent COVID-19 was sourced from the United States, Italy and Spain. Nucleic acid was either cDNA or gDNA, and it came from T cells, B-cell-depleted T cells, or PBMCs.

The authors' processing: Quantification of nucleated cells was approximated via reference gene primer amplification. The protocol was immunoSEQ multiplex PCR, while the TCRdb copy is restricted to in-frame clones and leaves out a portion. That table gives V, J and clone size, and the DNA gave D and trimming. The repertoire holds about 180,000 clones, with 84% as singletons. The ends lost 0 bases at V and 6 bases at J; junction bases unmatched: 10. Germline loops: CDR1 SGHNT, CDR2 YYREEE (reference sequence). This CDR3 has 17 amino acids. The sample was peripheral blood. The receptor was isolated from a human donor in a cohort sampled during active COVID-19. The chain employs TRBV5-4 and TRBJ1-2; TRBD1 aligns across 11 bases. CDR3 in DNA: TGTGCCAGCAGCTTGGATGATCCGGGACAGGGGGTCCATGGCTACACCTTC. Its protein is CASSLDDPGQGVHGYTF.